This T cell receptor beta chain was sequenced during a study of shared T cell receptors in the human thymus. The germline gives CDR1 SGDLS, CDR2 YYNGEE. This CDR3 has 17 residues. V lost 0 bases to trimming and J lost 7 bases, with 19 bases between them. The assay was immunoSEQ multiplex PCR, and TCRdb's table has in-frame clones only and misses some. The sample yields 450,000 to 650,000 clones, approximately 80% seen once. The same data also went into a second study, on human thymus T cells. From that report: The sample donors, healthy Finnish infants, were having corrective surgery for congenital heart defects. Thymic samples were excised during corrective heart operations. Seemingly biased V and J gene usage marked thymic and blood repertoires. Related research found strongly overlapping thymic repertoires in unrelated individuals.

V gene TRBV9 combines with J gene TRBJ2-2, with D possibly TRBD2 on 5 matching bases. The sequenced sample was thymocytes. The sequence derives from a boy under three years old with a congenital heart defect. The CDR3 nucleotides are TGTGCCAGCAGCGTAGTTATGACTACGATTAAGGGCGGGGAGCTGTTTTTT. Amino acid sequence: CASSVVMTTIKGGELFF. Together with reference TRBV9 and TRBJ2-2, the CDR3 gives the full variable domain: DSGVTQTPKHLITATGQRVTLRCSPRSGDLSVYWYQQSLDQGLQFLIQYYNGEERAKGNILERFSAQQFPDLHSELNLSSLELGDSALYFCASSVVMTTIKGGELFFGEGSRLTVL.